This TCR beta chain was found in a study of patients and donors after allogeneic stem cell transplantation. Per germline, CDR1 DFQATT and CDR2 SNEGSKA (reference sequence). The CDR3 has 13 residues. The junction had 6 bases not matched to a gene; V was cut back by 3 bases and J by 4 bases. TCRdb itself ran the RT-PCR reads through MiXCR, one entry per CDR3 protein. The profile shows about 410,000 distinct CDR3 sequences, roughly 16% of them singletons. This receptor was obtained from a human donor who was either an allogeneic HSCT recipient or a stem cell or donor lymphocyte infusion donor (not recorded which). It is not recorded whose cells these are; they may come from a transplant donor. Sequencing was performed on blood, either unsorted or a sorted T cell fraction (not recorded which). The rearrangement uses TRBV20-1 and TRBJ2-7; 7 positions agree with TRBD1. The CDR3 nucleotides are TGCAGTGCTAGTCGGGACAGACGGTACGAGCAGTACTTC. This gives the protein CSASRDRRYEQYF.